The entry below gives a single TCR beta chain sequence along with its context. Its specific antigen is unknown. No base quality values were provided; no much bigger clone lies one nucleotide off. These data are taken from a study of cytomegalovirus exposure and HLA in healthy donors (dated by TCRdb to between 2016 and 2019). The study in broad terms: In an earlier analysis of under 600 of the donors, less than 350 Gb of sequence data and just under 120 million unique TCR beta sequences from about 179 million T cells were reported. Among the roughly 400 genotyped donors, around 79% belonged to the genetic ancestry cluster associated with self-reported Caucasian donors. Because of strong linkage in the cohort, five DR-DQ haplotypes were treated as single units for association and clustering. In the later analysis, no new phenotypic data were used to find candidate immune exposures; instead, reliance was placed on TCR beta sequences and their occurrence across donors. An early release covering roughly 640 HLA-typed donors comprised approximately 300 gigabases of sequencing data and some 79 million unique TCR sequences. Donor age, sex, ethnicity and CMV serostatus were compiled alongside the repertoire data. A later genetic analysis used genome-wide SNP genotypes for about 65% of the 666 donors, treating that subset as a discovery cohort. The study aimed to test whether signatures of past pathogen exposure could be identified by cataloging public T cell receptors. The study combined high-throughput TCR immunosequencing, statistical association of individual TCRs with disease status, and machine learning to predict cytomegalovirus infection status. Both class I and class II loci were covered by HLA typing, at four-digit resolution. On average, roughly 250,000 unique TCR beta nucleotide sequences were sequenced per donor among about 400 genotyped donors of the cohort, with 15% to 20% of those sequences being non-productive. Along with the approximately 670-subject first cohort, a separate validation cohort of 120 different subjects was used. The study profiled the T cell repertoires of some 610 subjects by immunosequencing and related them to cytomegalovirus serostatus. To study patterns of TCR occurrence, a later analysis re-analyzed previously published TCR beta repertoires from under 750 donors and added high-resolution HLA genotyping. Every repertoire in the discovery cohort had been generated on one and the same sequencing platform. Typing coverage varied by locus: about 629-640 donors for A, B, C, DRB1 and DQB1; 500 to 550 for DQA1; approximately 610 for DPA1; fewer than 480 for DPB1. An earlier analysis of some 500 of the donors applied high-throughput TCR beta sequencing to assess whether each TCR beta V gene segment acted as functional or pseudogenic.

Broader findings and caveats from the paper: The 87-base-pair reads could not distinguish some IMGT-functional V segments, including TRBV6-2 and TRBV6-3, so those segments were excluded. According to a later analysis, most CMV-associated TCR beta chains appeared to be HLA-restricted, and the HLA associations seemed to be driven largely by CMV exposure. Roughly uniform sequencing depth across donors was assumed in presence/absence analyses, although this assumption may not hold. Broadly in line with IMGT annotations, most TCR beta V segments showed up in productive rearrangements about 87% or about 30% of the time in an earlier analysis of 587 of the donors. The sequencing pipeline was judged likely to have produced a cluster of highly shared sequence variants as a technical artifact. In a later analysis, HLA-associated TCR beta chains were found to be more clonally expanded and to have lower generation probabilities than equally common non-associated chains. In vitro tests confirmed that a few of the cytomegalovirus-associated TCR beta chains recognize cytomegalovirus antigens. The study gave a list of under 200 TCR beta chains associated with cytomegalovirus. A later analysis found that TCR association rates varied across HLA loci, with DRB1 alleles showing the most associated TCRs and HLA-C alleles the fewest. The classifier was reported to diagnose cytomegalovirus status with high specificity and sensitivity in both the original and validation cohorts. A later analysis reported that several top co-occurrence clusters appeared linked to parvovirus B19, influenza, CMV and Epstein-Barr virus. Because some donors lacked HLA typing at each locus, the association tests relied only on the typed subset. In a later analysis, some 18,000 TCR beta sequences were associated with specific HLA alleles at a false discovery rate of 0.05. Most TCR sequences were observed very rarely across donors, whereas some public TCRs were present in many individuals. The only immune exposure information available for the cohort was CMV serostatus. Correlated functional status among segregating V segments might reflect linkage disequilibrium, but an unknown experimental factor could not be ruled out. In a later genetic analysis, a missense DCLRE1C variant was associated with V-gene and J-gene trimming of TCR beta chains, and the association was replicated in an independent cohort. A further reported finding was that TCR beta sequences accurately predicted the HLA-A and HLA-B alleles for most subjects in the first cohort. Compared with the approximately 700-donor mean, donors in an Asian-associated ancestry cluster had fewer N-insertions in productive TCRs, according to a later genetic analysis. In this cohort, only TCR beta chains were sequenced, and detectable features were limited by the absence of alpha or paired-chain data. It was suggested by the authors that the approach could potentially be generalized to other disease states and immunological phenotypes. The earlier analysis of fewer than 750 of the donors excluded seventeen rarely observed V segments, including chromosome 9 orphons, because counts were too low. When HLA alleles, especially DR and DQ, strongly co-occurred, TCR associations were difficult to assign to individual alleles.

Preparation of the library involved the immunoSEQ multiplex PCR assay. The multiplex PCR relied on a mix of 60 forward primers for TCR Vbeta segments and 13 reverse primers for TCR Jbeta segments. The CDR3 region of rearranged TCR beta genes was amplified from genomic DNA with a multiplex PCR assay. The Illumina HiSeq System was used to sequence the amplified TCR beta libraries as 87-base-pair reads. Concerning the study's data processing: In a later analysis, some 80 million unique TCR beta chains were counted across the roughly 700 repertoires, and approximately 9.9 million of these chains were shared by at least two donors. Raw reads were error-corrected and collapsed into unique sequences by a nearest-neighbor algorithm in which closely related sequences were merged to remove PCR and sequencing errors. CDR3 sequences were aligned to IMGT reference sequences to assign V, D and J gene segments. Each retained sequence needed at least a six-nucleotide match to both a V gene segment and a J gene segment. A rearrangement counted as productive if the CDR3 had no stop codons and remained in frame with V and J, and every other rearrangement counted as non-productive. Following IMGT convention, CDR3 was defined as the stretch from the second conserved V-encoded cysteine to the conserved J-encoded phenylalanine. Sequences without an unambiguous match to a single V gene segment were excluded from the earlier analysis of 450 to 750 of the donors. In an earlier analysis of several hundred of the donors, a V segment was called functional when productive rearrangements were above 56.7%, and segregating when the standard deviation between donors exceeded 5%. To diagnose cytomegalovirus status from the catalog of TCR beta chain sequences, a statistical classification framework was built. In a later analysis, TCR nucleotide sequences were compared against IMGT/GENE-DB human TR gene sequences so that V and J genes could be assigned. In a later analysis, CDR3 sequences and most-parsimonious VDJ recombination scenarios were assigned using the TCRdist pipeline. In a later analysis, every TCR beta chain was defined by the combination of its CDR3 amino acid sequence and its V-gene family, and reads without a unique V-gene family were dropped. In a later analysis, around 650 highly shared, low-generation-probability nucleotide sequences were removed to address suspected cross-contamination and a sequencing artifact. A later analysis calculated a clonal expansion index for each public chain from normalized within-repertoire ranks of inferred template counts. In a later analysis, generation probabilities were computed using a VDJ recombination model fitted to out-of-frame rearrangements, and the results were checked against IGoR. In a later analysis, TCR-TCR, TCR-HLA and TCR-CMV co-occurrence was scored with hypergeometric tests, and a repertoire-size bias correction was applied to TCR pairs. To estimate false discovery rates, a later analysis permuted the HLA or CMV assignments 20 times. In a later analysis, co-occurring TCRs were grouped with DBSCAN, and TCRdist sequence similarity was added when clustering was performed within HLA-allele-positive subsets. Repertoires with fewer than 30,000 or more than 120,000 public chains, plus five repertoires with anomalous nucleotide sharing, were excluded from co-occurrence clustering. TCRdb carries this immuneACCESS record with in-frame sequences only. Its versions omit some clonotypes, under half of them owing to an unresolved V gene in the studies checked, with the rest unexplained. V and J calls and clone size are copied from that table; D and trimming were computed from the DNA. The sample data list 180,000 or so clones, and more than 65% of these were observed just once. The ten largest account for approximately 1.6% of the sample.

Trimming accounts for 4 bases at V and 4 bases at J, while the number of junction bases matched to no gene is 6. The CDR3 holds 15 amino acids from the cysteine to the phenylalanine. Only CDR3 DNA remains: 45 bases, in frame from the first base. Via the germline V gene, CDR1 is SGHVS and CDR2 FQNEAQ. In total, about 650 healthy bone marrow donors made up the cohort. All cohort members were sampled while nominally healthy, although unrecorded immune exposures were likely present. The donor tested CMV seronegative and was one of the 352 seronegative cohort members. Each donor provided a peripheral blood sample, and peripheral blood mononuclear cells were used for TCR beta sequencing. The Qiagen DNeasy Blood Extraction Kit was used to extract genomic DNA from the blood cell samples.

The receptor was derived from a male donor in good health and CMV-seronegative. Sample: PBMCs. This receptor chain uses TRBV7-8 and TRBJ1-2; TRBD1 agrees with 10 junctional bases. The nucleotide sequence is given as TGTGCCAGCAGCTCGACAGGGGGCGCAGGCTATGGCTACACCTTC. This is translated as CASSSTGGAGYGYTF.